This T cell receptor beta chain derives from a study of control samples from healthy donors and cancer patients. This clone was counted a few times. The germline gives CDR1 LNHDA, CDR2 SQIVND (reference sequence). This CDR3 has 14 amino acids. V shed 4 bases and J 10 bases; nucleotides not matched to a gene: 7. The protocol was immunoSEQ multiplex PCR, while the TCRdb copy is restricted to in-frame clones and leaves out a portion. The data show some 89,000 clones, roughly nine tenths seen once. The TCR comes from a man aged 30-40 years in good health. Sequenced input: blood. The rearrangement joins TRBV19 to TRBJ1-6; 7 nucleotides agree with TRBD1. CDR3 region: CASSRQGEESPLHF. DNA for the CDR3: TGTGCCAGTAGTAGGCAGGGGGAGGAATCACCCCTCCACTTT. The full variable domain, completed using reference TRBV19 and TRBJ1-6, is DGGITQSPKYLFRKEGQNVTLSCEQNLNHDAMYWYRQDPGQGLRLIYYSQIVNDFQKGDIAEGYSVSREKKESFPLTVTSAQKNPTAFYLCASSRQGEESPLHFGNGTRLTVT.